Each of the 10 T cell receptor beta chains below was sequenced from the same sample in a study of CD8+ T cells in alopecia areata. Sequencing used cDNA as its template, made by extracting RNA and reverse transcribing it. Profiling relied on immunoSEQ multiplex PCR, and the TCRdb table lists in-frame clones only, not all of them. This table holds roughly 100,000 clones, around three fifths found once. The specimen sequenced was CD4+ T cells sorted from blood. The receptor set was obtained from a human donor in good health.

The rearrangement links TRBV19 to TRBJ1-6, with D hard to call. This CDR3 region has 13 residues. The V end lost 5 bases, the J end lost 8 bases, and 10 bases lay between the germline ends. Germline values: CDR1 LNHDA, CDR2 SQIVND (reference sequence). This CDR3 reads CASSPARDSPLHF. CDR3 DNA: TGTGCCAGTAGTCCAGCGAGGGATTCACCCCTCCACTTT.

Here the CDR3 DNA reads TGTGCCAGCAGTGGAGAAAAAGGGATTGGCTACACCTTC. Translation: CASSGEKGIGYTF. The chain uses TRBV14 and TRBJ1-2; no definite D call. Germline V CDR1 and CDR2: SGHDN, FVKESK. V was trimmed by 6 bases and J by 7 bases, leaving 15 bases between them. The CDR3 extends over 13 amino acids.

The rearrangement uses TRBV5-6 and TRBJ2-6; D remains ambiguous. There are 15 residues in the CDR3. CDR1 is SGHDT, CDR2 YYEEEE, per germline. Trimming took 0 bases from V and 4 from J, leaving 8 bases between them. The DNA of the CDR3 is TGTGCCAGCAGCTTGGAGCCCACGGGGGCCAACGTCCTGACTTTC. It codes for CASSLEPTGANVLTF.

This clone appeared a few times. The rearrangement uses TRBV29-1 and TRBJ2-7; 8 nucleotides align to TRBD1. Per the germline V gene, CDR1 is SQVTM and CDR2 is ANQGSEA. The CDR3 sequence is 13 residues long. Trimming at V came to 4 bases and at J to 6 bases, leaving 8 bases not matched to a gene. CDR3 coding DNA: TGCAGCGTTGTTCCGACAGGGGCTCGCGAGCAGTACTTC. It is translated as CSVVPTGAREQYF.

The chain links TRBV5-4 to TRBJ1-2; no definite D call. From germline, CDR1 is SGHNT and CDR2 YYREEE (reference sequence). This CDR3 contains 14 residues. V was clipped by 4 bases and J by 3 bases, with 13 bases between them. The CDR3 is CASSPSPRDYGYTF. In nucleotides, the CDR3 is TGTGCCAGCAGCCCTTCACCGCGGGACTATGGCTACACCTTC.

The chain combines TRBV29-1 with TRBJ1-1; 7 positions agree with TRBD1. CDR3 length: 14 amino acids. CDR1 is SQVTM and CDR2 is ANQGSEA in the germline V gene. The CDR3 nucleotides read TGCAACATCACCCAGGGGGGAAAGCGGACTGAAGCTTTCTTT. Its protein is CNITQGGKRTEAFF.

The chain has TRBV15 and TRBJ2-1, with TRBD2 matching 14 bases. Trimming took 5 bases from V and 8 from J; bases not matched to a gene: 8. CDR1 and CDR2 (germline): LNHNV, YYDKDF (reference sequence). This CDR3 contains 16 residues. In DNA form, the CDR3 reads TGTGCCACCAGCGCCCTGGGGACTAGCGGGGGTGATGAGCAGTTCTTC. It yields the protein CATSALGTSGGDEQFF.

This sequence joins TRBV18 and TRBJ2-7, with TRBD2 as a possible D gene (6 bases). The germline V and J ends were trimmed by 6 bases and 2 bases, with 14 bases remaining between them. Per germline, CDR1 KGHSH and CDR2 LQKENI. The CDR3 length is 14 residues. The CDR3 sequence is CASSPSTGAYEQYF. The CDR3 coding sequence is TGTGCCAGCTCGCCATCTACGGGGGCCTACGAGCAGTACTTC.

CDR3 nucleotides: TGTGCCAGCTGGACAGGTGGGGGAAACACTGAAGCTTTCTTT. Encoded protein: CASWTGGGNTEAFF. The chain carries TRBV6-5 and TRBJ1-1; TRBD1 matches 7 bases. Trimming took 8 bases from V and 2 from J; bases not matched to a gene: 8. There are 14 residues in the CDR3. Looked up from germline, CDR1 is MNHEY and CDR2 is SVGAGI.

The chain links TRBV7-9 to TRBJ1-2; D gene uncertain. Trimming removed 0 bases from V and 6 bases from J, with 11 bases in between. Germline loops: CDR1 SEHNR, CDR2 FQNEAQ (reference sequence). This CDR3 is 14 amino acids long. DNA of the CDR3: TGTGCCAGCAGCTTAGCGCACGGTCGAAATGGCTACACCTTC. Translating gives CASSLAHGRNGYTF.